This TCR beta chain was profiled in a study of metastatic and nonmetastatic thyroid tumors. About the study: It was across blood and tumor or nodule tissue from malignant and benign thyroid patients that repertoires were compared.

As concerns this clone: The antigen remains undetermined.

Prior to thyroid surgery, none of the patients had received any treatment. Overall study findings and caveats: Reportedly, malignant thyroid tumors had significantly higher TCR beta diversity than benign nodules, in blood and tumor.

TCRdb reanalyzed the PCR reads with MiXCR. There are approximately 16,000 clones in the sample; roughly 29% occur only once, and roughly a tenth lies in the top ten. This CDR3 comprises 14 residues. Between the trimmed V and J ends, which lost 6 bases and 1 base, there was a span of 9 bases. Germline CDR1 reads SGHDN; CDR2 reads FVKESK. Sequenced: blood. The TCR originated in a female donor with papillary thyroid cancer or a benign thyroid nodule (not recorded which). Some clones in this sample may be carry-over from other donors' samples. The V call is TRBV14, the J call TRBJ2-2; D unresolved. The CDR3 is CASSGQLNTGELFF. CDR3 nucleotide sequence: TGTGCCAGCAGTGGGCAGTTGAACACCGGGGAGCTGTTTTTT.